These 19 T cell receptor beta chains came from one sample sequenced in a study of PD-L1 blockade in urothelial cancer. Stated time point: peripheral blood 6 weeks after treatment start. Some clones are missing from TCRdb's copy, which holds only in-frame ones; the method was immunoSEQ multiplex PCR. The sample shows 100,000 to 150,000 clones, about 82% of them seen only once. The sample here was PBMCs, taken around atezolizumab (anti-PD-L1) treatment. Every receptor here comes from a man aged 50-60 years with urothelial cancer.

The rearrangement links TRBV11-2 to TRBJ2-1; the D is unclear. This CDR3 is built from 10 residues. V lost 8 bases and J lost 7, with 6 bases in between. The germline gives CDR1 SGHAT, CDR2 FQNNGV. The DNA of the CDR3 is TGTGCCAGCGGGCAGAATGAGCAGTTCTTC. It translates to CASGQNEQFF.

The V gene is TRBV6-5, the J gene TRBJ2-1, with unresolved D. The germline V gene has CDR1 MNHEY and CDR2 SVGAGI. V was clipped by 8 bases and J by 0 bases, with 8 bases between them. This CDR3 region has 13 residues. The CDR3 nucleotides are TGTGCCAGCCTCCGGTCCTCCTACAATGAGCAGTTCTTC. Translation: CASLRSSYNEQFF.

The chain joins TRBV6-1 to TRBJ1-4; 8 bases are shared with TRBD1. The germline V gene has CDR1 MNHNS and CDR2 SASEGT. J lost 12 bases, V lost 4 bases, and 4 bases had no gene match. The CDR3 has 12 residues. The CDR3, as DNA: TGTGCCAGCAGTGTCACAGGGGGGCAACTGTTTTTT. Amino acid sequence: CASSVTGGQLFF.

The chain is built from TRBV19 and TRBJ2-7; 9 bases fit TRBD1. Germline V gene lookup returns CDR1 LNHDA and CDR2 SQIVND (reference sequence). The CDR3 covers 15 residues. Germline trimming cut 3 bases from V and 2 bases from J; bases unmatched to any gene: 5. In DNA form, the CDR3 reads TGTGCCAGTAGTATTCGGGGACAGGGACCCTACGAGCAGTACTTC. Its protein product is CASSIRGQGPYEQYF. Full variable domain (missing parts from reference TRBV19 and TRBJ2-7): DGGITQSPKYLFRKEGQNVTLSCEQNLNHDAMYWYRQDPGQGLRLIYYSQIVNDFQKGDIAEGYSVSREKKESFPLTVTSAQKNPTAFYLCASSIRGQGPYEQYFGPGTRLTVT.

This clone was picked up a small number of times. The chain carries TRBV11-3 and TRBJ1-1; 9 nucleotides agree with TRBD1. With V trimmed by 2 bases and J by 5 bases, 3 bases remained unmatched. This CDR3 comprises 14 residues. CDR1 and CDR2 (germline): SGHNT, YENEEA. For the CDR3, the DNA is TGTGCCAGCAGCTTAATGGGACAGGGTACTGAAGCTTTCTTT. It translates to CASSLMGQGTEAFF.

This chain uses TRBV19 with TRBJ1-6; D may be TRBD1 (5 bases). The V and J ends lost 7 bases and 7 bases respectively, with 20 bases between them. CDR3 length equals 16 residues. Germline V gives CDR1 LNHDA, CDR2 SQIVND (reference sequence). The CDR3 sequence: CASTLLGGVGNSPLHF. CDR3 sequence (DNA): TGTGCCAGTACCCTACTGGGGGGAGTGGGCAATTCACCCCTCCACTTT.

The CDR3 DNA sequence: TGTGCCAGCAGTCCGGGACTAGCGGGAGAAGAGACCCAGTACTTC. Translated: CASSPGLAGEETQYF. This rearrangement joins TRBV7-6 to TRBJ2-5; TRBD2 matches at 14 bases. The CDR3 covers 15 residues. The junction had 3 bases not matched to a gene; V was cut back by 6 bases and J by 3 bases. In germline, CDR1 is SGHVS, CDR2 FNYEAQ.

The V gene is TRBV28, the J gene TRBJ1-1; weak D call: TRBD1 (5 bases). Trimming removed 3 bases from V and 10 bases from J, with 15 bases in between. This CDR3 region has 13 residues. Germline CDR1 MDHEN, CDR2 SYDVKM. DNA for the CDR3: TGTGCCAGCAGTTTCCCGTGGGGCGGTGGAGCTTTCTTT. Translation: CASSFPWGGGAFF.

The V and J genes are TRBV6-1 and TRBJ2-7; 7 positions agree with TRBD2. CDR1 and CDR2 from the germline V gene are MNHNS and SASEGT. CDR3 length: 14 residues. Trimming at V came to 8 bases and at J to 2 bases, leaving 9 bases not matched to a gene. The CDR3 DNA reads as TGTGCCAGCCAGGGCAAGCGGGGCCCCTACGAGCAGTACTTC. Protein: CASQGKRGPYEQYF.

The rearrangement uses TRBV7-9 and TRBJ1-2, with D possibly matching TRBD1 (6 bases). Germline CDR1 is SEHNR and CDR2 is FQNEAQ (reference sequence). Trimming shortened V by 5 bases and J by 8 bases, and 12 bases separated the two germline ends. This CDR3 region has 12 residues. The CDR3 DNA is TGTGCCAGCAGCCCGGACAGTAGGGGCTACACCTTC. This translates into CASSPDSRGYTF.

The chain couples TRBV28 to TRBJ2-7; 12 bases are a match to TRBD2. Germline values: CDR1 MDHEN, CDR2 SYDVKM. CDR3 size: 15 residues. With 6 bases clipped from V and 4 bases from J, the junction kept 7 bases outside the gene matches. For the CDR3, the DNA is TGTGCCAGCAGCCCCGCGCTAGCGGGAGGGTACGAGCAGTACTTC. Its protein product is CASSPALAGGYEQYF.

This chain joins TRBV6-5 and TRBJ1-3; the match to TRBD1 covers 9 bases. V gave up 5 bases and J gave up 0 bases; unmatched junction bases: 2. From germline, CDR1 is MNHEY and CDR2 SVGAGI. The CDR3 runs to 15 residues. The CDR3, as DNA: TGTGCCAGCAGTCAGACAGGGGGCTCTGGAAACACCATATATTTT. Translation gives CASSQTGGSGNTIYF.

The chain joins TRBV10-2 to TRBJ2-1; possible D gene TRBD2, 6 bases. Germline lookup yields CDR1 WSHSY and CDR2 SAAADI. The CDR3 loop spans 13 amino acids. V was clipped by 8 bases and J by 6 bases, with 14 bases between them. The CDR3 loop is CASQFSGGNEQFF. The CDR3 coding sequence is TGCGCCAGCCAGTTTAGCGGAGGCAATGAGCAGTTCTTC.

The chain is built from TRBV19 and TRBJ2-7, with D maybe TRBD2 (5 bases). The ends were cut back, 5 bases at V and 6 bases at J, with 14 bases in the middle. The CDR3 contains 13 residues. CDR1 is LNHDA, CDR2 SQIVND, per germline (reference sequence). The CDR3 sequence is CASSPPYEGEQYF. The CDR3 DNA sequence: TGTGCCAGTAGTCCCCCATACGAGGGCGAGCAGTACTTC.

V and J are TRBV7-8 and TRBJ2-1, with 11 positions matching TRBD2. Germline CDR1 SGHVS, CDR2 FQNEAQ. This CDR3 has 17 amino acids. The V gene end was trimmed by 0 bases and the J gene end by 9 bases; junction bases not matched to a gene: 10. CDR3 in DNA: TGTGCCAGCAGCTTAGCGATAGCGGGAGGGCCAGGGATTGAGCAGTTCTTC. Translated, it gives CASSLAIAGGPGIEQFF. Complete variable domain (other parts from reference TRBV7-8 and TRBJ2-1): GAGVSQSPRYKVAKRGQDVALRCDPISGHVSLFWYQQALGQGPEFLTYFQNEAQLDKSGLPSDRFFAERPEGSVSTLKIQRTQQEDSAVYLCASSLAIAGGPGIEQFFGPGTRLTVL.

This clone was detected once. The chain uses TRBV7-3 and TRBJ2-3; a possible D gene is TRBD2 (5 bases). This CDR3 is built from 13 residues. Germline CDR1 reads SGHTA; CDR2 reads FQGTGA. V gave up 4 bases and J gave up 2 bases, with 7 bases separating them. The CDR3 spells CASSSGSTDTQYF. The DNA of the CDR3 is TGTGCCAGCAGCTCGGGGTCCACAGATACGCAGTATTTT. The full variable domain, in which reference TRBV7-3 and TRBJ2-3 provide the parts outside the CDR3, is GAGVSQTPSNKVTEKGKYVELRCDPISGHTALYWYRQSLGQGPEFLIYFQGTGAADDSGLPNDRFFAVRPEGSVSTLKIQRTERGDSAVYLCASSSGSTDTQYFGPGTRLTVL.

CDR3 amino acids: CASQTGAGTEAFF. CDR3 DNA: TGTGCCAGCCAGACAGGAGCTGGGACTGAAGCTTTCTTT. The chain recombines TRBV2 with TRBJ1-1; the D gene is possibly TRBD1 (6 bases). V shed 8 bases and J shed 5 bases, with 15 bases lying between them. Per the germline V gene, CDR1 is SNHLY and CDR2 is FYNNEI. This CDR3 spans 13 amino acids.

In DNA, the CDR3 is TGCGCCAGCAGCATGACAGGGGCGGAGAAGCAGCCCCAGCATTTT. It translates to CASSMTGAEKQPQHF. This rearrangement joins TRBV5-1 to TRBJ1-5, with TRBD1 matching 8 bases. This CDR3 is built from 15 residues. With 4 bases clipped from V and 7 bases from J, the junction kept 10 bases outside the gene matches. Germline lookup yields CDR1 SGHRS and CDR2 YFSETQ.

This clone was picked up one time. The rearrangement links TRBV6-1 to TRBJ2-7; D unclear. Germline V gene sequence: CDR1 MNHNS, CDR2 SASEGT. The V end was cut by 4 bases, the J end by 2 bases, with 9 bases between. This CDR3 contains 13 residues. For the CDR3, the DNA is TGTGCCAGCAGTGTCATAACAACCTACGAGCAGTACTTC. It translates to CASSVITTYEQYF.